The T cell receptor (beta chain) under discussion was sequenced for a study of shared clonotypes between healthy human individuals. The CDR3 extends over 16 amino acids. In germline, CDR1 is MNHEY, CDR2 SVGAGI. Trimming removed 2 bases from V and 6 bases from J, with 19 bases in between. Each cell subset's genomic DNA was divided evenly among several immunoSEQ plates. The repertoire was sequenced with immunoSEQ multiplex PCR; TCRdb's copy has only in-frame clones and lacks some. The sample has approximately 2.5 million clones; more than 85% are singletons. The receptor was isolated from a man aged 18 to 35 in good health. Some clones in this sample may be carry-over from other donors' samples. Sequenced input: naive CD4+ T cells from PBMCs. Described subset: CD45RA+ positively selected. The chain links TRBV6-5 to TRBJ1-2; no reliable D call. Here the CDR3 DNA reads TGTGCCAGCAGTTACCTATACCGGGCCCCATTCGATGGCTACACCTTC. Protein sequence: CASSYLYRAPFDGYTF.